The 28 T cell receptor beta chains below all came from one sample that was sequenced in a study of cytomegalovirus exposure and HLA in healthy donors. Sequencing was performed with immunoSEQ multiplex PCR; in TCRdb, only in-frame clones are kept and a portion is missing. The sample yields under 100,000 clones, roughly 83% seen once. Source material: PBMCs. The receptors originated from a woman aged 18-29 years in good health and CMV-seropositive.

V usage is TRBV4-1 and J usage is TRBJ1-4, with 9 positions matching TRBD1. Germline CDR1 and CDR2: MGHRA and YSYEKL. The V and J ends lost 4 bases and 8 bases, in that order; junction bases with no gene match: 11. CDR3 length equals 16 residues. The CDR3 sequence: CASSRPTGQGREKLFF. In DNA, the CDR3 is TGCGCCAGCAGCCGGCCAACCGGACAGGGGCGAGAAAAACTGTTTTTT.

Only one count was recorded for this clone. The chain uses TRBV18 and TRBJ1-3; 9 nucleotides align to TRBD1. Germline V gene lookup returns CDR1 KGHSH and CDR2 LQKENI. The ends lost 2 bases at V and 3 bases at J; junction bases unmatched: 2. There are 15 residues in the CDR3. DNA for the CDR3: TGTGCCAGCTCACCAGGGGGACAGGGTGGAAACACCATATATTTT. This gives the protein CASSPGGQGGNTIYF.

V usage is TRBV6-4 and J usage is TRBJ2-1; a possible D gene is TRBD2 (5 bases). The V end was cut by 3 bases, the J end by 5 bases, with 11 bases between. CDR3 size: 14 residues. The V gene's germline CDR1 is MRHNA and CDR2 SNTAGT. DNA for the CDR3: TGTGCCAGCAGTGAATCCAGCGGAGACAATGAGCAGTTCTTC. Translating gives CASSESSGDNEQFF.

This chain joins TRBV6-1 and TRBJ1-2; D unclear. This CDR3 spans 13 amino acids. V lost 1 base and J lost 4, with 7 bases in between. CDR1 MNHNS and CDR2 SASEGT come from the germline V gene. This CDR3 reads CASSEGLGYGYTF. CDR3 DNA: TGTGCCAGCAGTGAAGGACTTGGCTATGGCTACACCTTC.

This chain uses TRBV21-1 with TRBJ2-7; TRBD1 was called by the table and not checked on the DNA. TRBV21-1 counts as a pseudogene. The CDR3 loop spans 15 amino acids. CDR3 in amino acids: CASSKAQWRGHEQYF. The CDR3 DNA sequence: TGTGCCAGCAGCAAAGCCCAATGGAGGGGGCACGAGCAGTACTTC.

V usage is TRBV4-2 and J usage is TRBJ2-1; TRBD1 matches 7 bases. There are 16 residues in the CDR3. Germline values: CDR1 LGHNA, CDR2 YNFKEQ. J gave up 7 bases and V 0 bases, and 9 bases lay outside the gene matches. The CDR3 loop is CASSQEEKGAQNEQFF. The CDR3 DNA reads as TGTGCCAGCAGCCAAGAGGAAAAGGGGGCGCAGAATGAGCAGTTCTTC.

The rearrangement links TRBV4-1 to TRBJ2-3; the match to TRBD1 covers 7 bases. With 4 bases clipped from V and 3 bases from J, the junction kept 10 bases outside the gene matches. Germline loops: CDR1 MGHRA, CDR2 YSYEKL. The CDR3 loop spans 16 amino acids. The CDR3 here is CASSRQTGERTDTQYF. CDR3 nucleotide sequence: TGCGCCAGCAGCCGACAAACAGGGGAAAGGACAGATACGCAGTATTTT.

J is TRBJ1-6 and V is TRBV28, with 8 bases aligning to TRBD1. The germline CDR1 and CDR2 sequences are MDHEN and SYDVKM. Germline trimming cut 5 bases from V and 3 bases from J; bases unmatched to any gene: 6. The CDR3 spans 16 residues. The CDR3 DNA reads as TGTGCCAGCAGTCGACAGGGGAGGAGCTATAATTCACCCCTCCACTTT. Its protein product is CASSRQGRSYNSPLHF.

The V call is TRBV28, the J call TRBJ2-2, with D perhaps TRBD2 (5 bases). The V gene lost 9 bases and the J gene lost 2 bases, with 19 bases spanning the gap. Germline V lookup: CDR1 MDHEN, CDR2 SYDVKM. The CDR3 spans 16 residues. The CDR3 loop is CASRFPSSSNTGELFF. In nucleotides, the CDR3 is TGTGCCAGTCGCTTCCCTAGCTCAAGCAACACCGGGGAGCTGTTTTTT. The whole variable domain, remainder taken from reference TRBV28 and TRBJ2-2, is DVKVTQSSRYLVKRTGEKVFLECVQDMDHENMFWYRQDPGLGLRLIYFSYDVKMKEKGDIPEGYSVSREKKERFSLILESASTNQTSMYLCASRFPSSSNTGELFFGEGSRLTVL.

Within the sample, this clone is medium-sized (0.01 to 0.1%). The rearrangement joins TRBV4-3 to TRBJ1-1, with D unclear. CDR1 and CDR2 (germline): LGHNA, YSLEER. CDR3 length: 15 residues. The ends were cut back, 1 base at V and 1 base at J, with 10 bases in the middle. CDR3 sequence reads: CASSQAGLANTEAFF. CDR3 in DNA: TGCGCCAGCAGCCAAGCGGGGTTAGCGAACACTGAAGCTTTCTTT.

Many counts were recorded for this clone. The J gene is TRBJ2-7, the V gene TRBV19; 7 nucleotides align to TRBD2. The CDR3 has 14 residues. Germline V gives CDR1 LNHDA, CDR2 SQIVND (reference sequence). The J segment lost 2 bases and the V segment lost 6 bases, leaving 7 bases of the junction unmatched. The CDR3 sequence: CASSPGREAYEQYF. In nucleotides, the CDR3 is TGTGCCAGTAGCCCGGGACGGGAGGCCTACGAGCAGTACTTC. Combining the CDR3 with reference TRBV19 and TRBJ2-7 gives the whole variable domain DGGITQSPKYLFRKEGQNVTLSCEQNLNHDAMYWYRQDPGQGLRLIYYSQIVNDFQKGDIAEGYSVSREKKESFPLTVTSAQKNPTAFYLCASSPGREAYEQYFGPGTRLTVT.

This clone was seen repeatedly, ten times or more. The rearrangement joins TRBV19 to TRBJ1-6, with 7 positions matching TRBD1. Per the germline V gene, CDR1 is LNHDA and CDR2 is SQIVND (reference sequence). V lost 8 bases to trimming and J lost 6 bases; unmatched junction nucleotides: 4. The CDR3 is made up of 13 amino acids. The CDR3 is CASGTDPNSPLHF. In nucleotides, the CDR3 is TGTGCCAGTGGGACAGACCCTAATTCACCCCTCCACTTT.

This clone was counted a few times. V and J are TRBV4-2 and TRBJ1-6, with 8 positions matching TRBD1. Germline V gene lookup returns CDR1 LGHNA and CDR2 YNFKEQ. The CDR3 runs 16 residues. V was pared by 3 bases and J by 8 bases, with 9 bases of the junction left unmatched. In DNA form, the CDR3 reads TGTGCCAGCAGCCATGCCGCAGACAGGGGTGATTCACCCCTCCACTTT. This sequence encodes CASSHAADRGDSPLHF.

J is TRBJ2-7 and V is TRBV7-2, with 14 positions matching TRBD2. Germline assignment: CDR1 SGHTA and CDR2 FQGNSA. Trimming removed 5 bases from V and 1 base from J; junction bases left unmatched: 10. This CDR3 is 18 amino acids long. In nucleotides, the CDR3 is TGTGCCAGCAGCGCGTCAGGGACTAGCGGGGGTGTATCCTACGAGCAGTACTTC. Residues: CASSASGTSGGVSYEQYF.

V usage is TRBV7-2 and J usage is TRBJ2-3; 8 bases agree with TRBD2. The CDR3 runs to 16 residues. Germline assignment: CDR1 SGHTA and CDR2 FQGNSA. V was pared by 1 base and J by 3 bases, with 6 bases of the junction left unmatched. CDR3 loop: CASSLVPGGATDTQYF. The DNA for the CDR3 is TGTGCCAGCAGCTTAGTACCGGGGGGGGCAACAGATACGCAGTATTTT.

J is TRBJ2-7 and V is TRBV7-9; 8 bases agree with TRBD2. Trimming cost V 1 base and J 3 bases; bases outside gene matches: 11. The length of the CDR3 is 17 residues. The germline V gene has CDR1 SEHNR and CDR2 FQNEAQ (reference sequence). CDR3 DNA: TGTGCCAGCAGCTTAGGAAGCGGGGGCCTCAATGTCTACGAGCAGTACTTC. It encodes CASSLGSGGLNVYEQYF.

This rearrangement joins TRBV5-6 to TRBJ2-6, with a tentative D call TRBD1 (5 bases). The V gene lost 4 bases and the J gene lost 0 bases, with 8 bases spanning the gap. The CDR3 covers 15 residues. CDR1 SGHDT and CDR2 YYEEEE come from the germline V gene. In nucleotides, the CDR3 is TGTGCCAGCAGCCAGGGCCTCTCTGGGGCCAACGTCCTGACTTTC. Protein product: CASSQGLSGANVLTF.

The rearrangement uses TRBV6-1 and TRBJ1-2; 7 nucleotides align to TRBD1. In germline, CDR1 is MNHNS, CDR2 SASEGT. Losses at the gene ends were 6 bases for V and 4 bases for J; bases not matched to a gene: 8. CDR3 length equals 14 residues. In nucleotides, the CDR3 is TGTGCCAGCAGGAGACAGGGACCTAGCTATGGCTACACCTTC. Its translation is CASRRQGPSYGYTF.

This chain joins TRBV4-1 and TRBJ2-5, with 9 bases lining up with TRBD2. J lost 5 bases, V lost 4 bases, and 11 bases had no gene match. Germline V gene data show CDR1 as MGHRA and CDR2 as YSYEKL. The CDR3 consists of 16 residues. The CDR3 region is CASSRTSSGGRETQYF. The DNA for the CDR3 is TGCGCCAGCAGCCGCACCTCGAGCGGGGGGAGGGAGACCCAGTACTTC.

This clone was found once. This chain joins TRBV4-3 and TRBJ1-4, with 9 bases aligning to TRBD1. CDR3 length: 15 residues. Per germline, CDR1 LGHNA and CDR2 YSLEER. The J segment lost 10 bases and the V segment lost 0 bases, leaving 6 bases of the junction unmatched. CDR3 sequence reads: CASSQEGQGGGKLFF. The CDR3 nucleotides read TGCGCCAGCAGCCAAGAGGGACAGGGAGGCGGAAAACTGTTTTTT.

The rearrangement joins TRBV2 to TRBJ1-1; 7 nucleotides match TRBD1. Germline CDR1 reads SNHLY; CDR2 reads FYNNEI. V shed 4 bases, J shed 3 bases, and the junction held 11 bases outside the gene matches. This CDR3 contains 16 residues. The CDR3, as DNA: TGTGCCAGCAGTGGGGGTGACAGGGCTAGGTACACTGAAGCTTTCTTT. This codes for CASSGGDRARYTEAFF.

The chain uses TRBV7-9 and TRBJ1-2; no clear D. The V gene lost 6 bases and the J gene lost 7 bases, with 15 bases spanning the gap. Germline V gives CDR1 SEHNR, CDR2 FQNEAQ (reference sequence). This CDR3 contains 13 residues. Here the CDR3 DNA reads TGTGCCAGCAGTCCTAGTCGGATTGTTGGCTACACCTTC. It is translated as CASSPSRIVGYTF.

This sequence joins TRBV18 and TRBJ1-5, with a weak D call TRBD1 (5 bases). Germline V CDR1 and CDR2: KGHSH, LQKENI. This CDR3 contains 15 residues. V lost 6 bases and J 5 bases, leaving 17 bases between the germline ends. The CDR3 sequence is CASSPLGTGDQPQHF. The CDR3 DNA sequence: TGTGCCAGCTCCCCTCTCGGGACGGGGGATCAGCCCCAGCATTTT.

The rearrangement links TRBV9 to TRBJ1-1, with 7 nucleotides matching TRBD1. The CDR3 is 16 amino acids. J gave up 3 bases and V 4 bases, and 12 bases lay outside the gene matches. Germline V lookup: CDR1 SGDLS, CDR2 YYNGEE. CDR3 sequence: CASSPRTGSVYTEAFF. CDR3 DNA sequence: TGTGCCAGCAGCCCTCGGACAGGTTCTGTGTACACTGAAGCTTTCTTT.

J is TRBJ1-1 and V is TRBV29-1; 8 bases align to TRBD1. This CDR3 region has 13 residues. V trimming: 6 bases; J trimming: 0 bases; junction bases outside the gene matches: 3. Per germline, CDR1 SQVTM and CDR2 ANQGSEA. The CDR3 nucleotides are TGCAGCGTCTCGGGACAGGTGAACACTGAAGCTTTCTTT. It is translated as CSVSGQVNTEAFF.

Written as DNA, the CDR3 is TGTGCCAGCAGCGTAGGGTCCAGGGGTAGAGAGACCCAGTACTTC. This codes for CASSVGSRGRETQYF. V gene TRBV9 combines with J gene TRBJ2-5, with a tentative D call TRBD1 (6 bases). Trimming pared 0 bases from V and 4 bases from J, leaving 13 bases between. The CDR3 consists of 15 residues. Per germline, CDR1 SGDLS and CDR2 YYNGEE.

The rearrangement uses TRBV19 and TRBJ1-5; TRBD1 is a possible D gene (5 bases). CDR1 is LNHDA, CDR2 SQIVND, per germline (reference sequence). CDR3 length: 14 amino acids. V lost 1 base to trimming and J lost 7 bases, with 11 bases between them. The CDR3 DNA sequence: TGTGCCAGTAGTATAGCGGCAGGGTGGCAGCCCCAGCATTTT. This codes for CASSIAAGWQPQHF. The complete variable domain, with remaining parts taken from reference TRBV19 and TRBJ1-5, reads DGGITQSPKYLFRKEGQNVTLSCEQNLNHDAMYWYRQDPGQGLRLIYYSQIVNDFQKGDIAEGYSVSREKKESFPLTVTSAQKNPTAFYLCASSIAAGWQPQHFGDGTRLSIL.

The chain links TRBV6-1 to TRBJ2-7; no firm D call. CDR1 and CDR2 (germline): MNHNS, SASEGT. V shed 7 bases and J shed 0 bases, with 16 bases lying between them. The CDR3 consists of 15 residues. The CDR3 loop is CASTLTTSDSYEQYF. DNA of the CDR3: TGTGCCAGCACCCTTACGACATCCGACTCCTACGAGCAGTACTTC.